This TCR beta chain was obtained from a study of shared clonotypes between healthy human individuals. As handled by the study authors: Filtering was not the same, since immunoSEQ gave junction-only sequences without quality scores. Profiled with immunoSEQ multiplex PCR; TCRdb holds only in-frame clones, not every one. V, J and clone size were drawn from that table, and D and trimming were deduced from the DNA. The table includes some 2.1 million clones, approximately 95% detected once. In the naive CD8 group, cells lacked CD45RO and were positively selected for CCR7, so terminally differentiated effector memory CD45RA+ cells were left out. The healthy adult donors were HIV-negative and reported no recent acute infections or vaccinations. The study drew all its donors from Caucasian adults living in Nashville, Tennessee. The CDR3 extends over 13 amino acids. The germline V gene has CDR1 SGHAT and CDR2 FQNNGV. J was trimmed by 4 bases and V by 4 bases; bases with no gene match: 0.

The sequencing sample was made of naive CD8+ T cells sorted from blood. The receptor comes from a young man in good health. The chain joins TRBV11-2 to TRBJ1-1; 10 nucleotides line up with TRBD1. CDR3 sequence: CASSWDRGTEAFF. In DNA form, the CDR3 reads TGTGCCAGCAGCTGGGACAGGGGCACTGAAGCTTTCTTT.